This TCR beta chain was sequenced during a study of blood T cells in healthy people across ages. A J-beta primer mix and a sample-barcoded 5' primer were used in a second PCR of roughly 6 to 11 cycles. TCRdb ran MiXCR on the 5' RACE reads and lists one entry per CDR3 protein. This sample carries about 680,000 distinct CDR3 sequences, 49% of them seen once, and the ten largest clones take 25% to 35%. Germline values: CDR1 DFQATT, CDR2 SNEGSKA (reference sequence). V gave up 0 bases and J gave up 5 bases, with 14 bases separating them. The length of the CDR3 is 14 residues. The sequenced sample consisted of blood. The clonotype was recovered from a woman in her sixties in good health. The chain has TRBV20-1 and TRBJ2-7, with D tentatively TRBD1 (6 bases). CDR3 in DNA: TGCAGTGCTAGAGATTTCAGGGGCTCGAACGAGCAGTACTTC. It is translated as CSARDFRGSNEQYF.